This entry concerns a single T cell receptor beta chain. What it binds is not known. These data come from a study of cytomegalovirus exposure and HLA in healthy donors. The overall study: The study's early data release held tens of millions of unique TCRs from HLA-typed donors. Study-wide results and caveats: Reportedly, fewer N-insertions than the approximately 610-donor mean appeared in an Asian-associated ancestry cluster in a later analysis. The authors judged a highly shared variant cluster likely a sequencing artifact. Through in vitro validation, a few CMV-associated chains were shown to be specific for CMV antigens.

Both 60 Vbeta primers and 13 Jbeta primers went into the PCR. The assay was immunoSEQ multiplex PCR, and TCRdb's table has in-frame clones only and misses some. The table shows 140,000 or so clones, with around 86% occurring only once. The sequence came from a female donor in good health and CMV-seronegative. The specimen was PBMCs.

The CDR3 DNA reads as TGTGCCAGCAGCCGGGGGTGGGGAATGAACACTGAAGCTTTCTTT. This codes for CASSRGWGMNTEAFF. The genes are TRBV28 and TRBJ1-1; D is perhaps TRBD1 (5 bases). This CDR3 contains 15 residues. Germline values: CDR1 MDHEN, CDR2 SYDVKM. V was clipped by 6 bases and J by 0 bases, with 14 bases between them.